Listed below are T cell receptor beta chains from one sample, sequenced in a study of blood T cell repertoires in COVID-19. TCRdb's copy holds only in-frame clones and misses some; the assay was immunoSEQ multiplex PCR. The repertoire consists of 84,000 or so clones, with 75% to 85% occurring once and the leading ten covering 15% to 20%. What was sequenced was peripheral blood. The receptors here all came from a woman of 80 years or more with acute or convalescent COVID-19. The CDR3 runs from the conserved cysteine through the conserved F or W. A D gene is named only where the DNA matches it firmly. Size values are once, few and many counts, or a class for expanded clones, and some rows have none.

clone size | D gene | J gene | V gene | CDR3 DNA | CDR3 protein
NA | NA | TRBJ1-2 | TRBV12-3/TRBV12-4 | TGTGCCAGCAAGACTCGGATCTTGAATGGCTACACCTTC | CASKTRILNGYTF
NA | TRBD2 | TRBJ2-4 | TRBV30 | TGTGCCTGGAGAGGGAGGGGCAAAAACATTCAGTACTTC | CAWRGRGKNIQYF
NA | NA | TRBJ1-1 | TRBV9 | TGTGCCAGCAGCCCTCAGACAGGGAACACTGAAGCTTTCTTT | CASSPQTGNTEAFF
NA | NA | TRBJ2-7 | TRBV7-9 | TGTGCCAGCAGCTCCGACAGAGGCGAGCAGTACTTC | CASSSDRGEQYF
NA | TRBD1 | TRBJ2-3 | TRBV6-5 | TGTGCCAGCACCTCCGGGACAGGGTTTGCAGATACGCAGTATTTT | CASTSGTGFADTQYF
NA | TRBD1 | TRBJ2-2 | TRBV19 | TGTGCCAGTATCGCGACAGGGGCCTACACCGGGGAGCTGTTTTTT | CASIATGAYTGELFF
NA | NA | TRBJ2-5 | TRBV14 | TGTGCCAGCAGCCATGGGTACAGGAACGAACTGGAGACCCAGTACTTC | CASSHGYRNELETQYF
NA | NA | TRBJ2-1 | TRBV7-2 | TGTGCCAGCAGCTTACAGGGAAATGAGCAGTTCTTC | CASSLQGNEQFF
NA | NA | TRBJ1-6 | TRBV19 | TGTGCCAGTAGTCGGATTCGGGACACCTCGGTTTTTTCACCCCTCCACTTT | CASSRIRDTSVFSPLHF
NA | TRBD1 | TRBJ2-3 | TRBV9 | TGTGCCAGCAGCCCGTCGACAGGGCGAGATACGCAGTATTTT | CASSPSTGRDTQYF
NA | NA | TRBJ1-5 | TRBV30 | TGTGCCTGGAGCCTACAGGGATCTCAGCCCCAGCATTTT | CAWSLQGSQPQHF
NA | NA | TRBJ2-1 | TRBV9 | TGTGCCAGCACCCCATTGGGGGGCTCCTACAATGAGCAGTTCTTC | CASTPLGGSYNEQFF
NA | NA | TRBJ1-2 | TRBV5-5 | TGTGCCAGCAGCTTGCGCCAAATCCCAGGGTTGTCCACATACACCTTC | CASSLRQIPGLSTYTF
NA | TRBD1 | TRBJ1-2 | TRBV19 | TGTGCCAGTAGCCGGACAGGAGAGCCTAACTATGGCTACACCTTC | CASSRTGEPNYGYTF
NA | NA | TRBJ1-5 | TRBV6-1 | TGTGCCAGCAGTGAATACAGGGTGGATCAGCCCCAGCATTTT | CASSEYRVDQPQHF
NA | NA | TRBJ2-3 | TRBV29-1 | TGCAGCGCGGGGCGGGGCGGACGGCAATATTTT | CSAGRGGRQYF
NA | TRBD1 | TRBJ1-6 | TRBV11-2 | TGTGCCAGCAGCCCCGGACAGGGCTCCTATAATTCACCCCTCCACTTT | CASSPGQGSYNSPLHF
NA | TRBD2 | TRBJ2-3 | TRBV11-2 | TGTGCCAGCAGCATTAGCGGGGGGGAGGGAGATACGCAGTATTTT | CASSISGGEGDTQYF
NA | NA | TRBJ2-3 | TRBV19 | TGTGCCAGTAGTATAGGCAGGGGACGCACAGATACGCAGTATTTT | CASSIGRGRTDTQYF
NA | TRBD1 | TRBJ2-7 | TRBV6-5 | TGTGCCAGCAGTTACTCAGGGGGACAGTCAATCTACGAGCAGTACTTC | CASSYSGGQSIYEQYF
NA | NA | TRBJ1-2 | TRBV10-2 | TGCGCCAGCAGTGTCGAACGGAACTATGGCTACACCTTC | CASSVERNYGYTF
NA | NA | TRBJ2-2 | TRBV7-9 | TGTGCCAGCAGTCCTAGCGTCGGGGAGCTGTTTTTT | CASSPSVGELFF
NA | NA | TRBJ2-2 | TRBV5-4 | TGTGCCAGCAGCTTGGCGGGAGTGGTGACCGGGGAGCTGTTTTTT | CASSLAGVVTGELFF
once | TRBD1 | TRBJ2-5 | TRBV12-3/TRBV12-4 | TGTGCCAGCAGTTCATACAGGGGGGAGACCCAGTACTTC | CASSSYRGETQYF
NA | TRBD1 | TRBJ1-1 | TRBV7-9 | TGTGCCAGCAGCCAAGGACAGGGTAACGCTTTCTTT | CASSQGQGNAFF
NA | NA | TRBJ2-3 | TRBV25-1 | TGTGCCAGCAGTGCCTTCAGGGGAGGGCCGGATACGCAGTATTTT | CASSAFRGGPDTQYF
NA | NA | TRBJ2-3 | TRBV27 | TGTGCCAGCAGCCTACGCAGAGGGAGAGGCTATACGCAGTATTTT | CASSLRRGRGYTQYF
NA | TRBD1 | TRBJ1-6 | TRBV6-1 | TGTGCCAGCAGTGAAAACAGGGGGCGGATGAAGAATTCACCCCTCCACTTT | CASSENRGRMKNSPLHF
few | TRBD1 | TRBJ2-7 | TRBV9 | TGTGCCAGCAGTGCTCAGGGGGGACAGGGACCCTACGAGCAGTACTTC | CASSAQGGQGPYEQYF
NA | NA | TRBJ1-1 | TRBV6-5 | TGTGCCAGCAGTTACTCGGGGGGGAACACTGAAGCTTTCTTT | CASSYSGGNTEAFF
NA | NA | TRBJ2-5 | TRBV5-1 | TGCGCCAGCAGCTTGGGGGGCCAGGCCGGGCAAGAGACCCAGTACTTC | CASSLGGQAGQETQYF
NA | NA | TRBJ1-1 | TRBV5-4 | TGTGCCAGCGGACAGAACACTGAAGCTTTCTTT | CASGQNTEAFF
once | TRBD1 | TRBJ1-2 | TRBV7-8 | TGTGCCAGCAGCTTAGAGACCCACCGACAGGGAAACTATGGCTACACCTTC | CASSLETHRQGNYGYTF
few | TRBD1 | TRBJ1-2 | TRBV6-5 | TGTGCCAGCAGAGACAGGGGGATTGTTTCGGATGGCTACACCTTC | CASRDRGIVSDGYTF
NA | NA | TRBJ1-2 | TRBV6-6 | TGTGCCAGCAGTTACGAGGTATATGGCTACACCTTC | CASSYEVYGYTF
NA | TRBD2 | TRBJ2-3 | TRBV10-2 | TGCGCCAGCAGCCCGACTAGCGGGGGTTCAGATACGCAGTATTTT | CASSPTSGGSDTQYF
NA | NA | TRBJ1-5 | TRBV29-1 | TGCAGCGCTTACAGGACAGCTCAGCCCCAGCATTTT | CSAYRTAQPQHF
few | TRBD2 | TRBJ2-7 | TRBV29-1 | TGCAGCGGTCTAGCGGGAAAATCCTACGAGCAGTACTTC | CSGLAGKSYEQYF
NA | NA | TRBJ2-5 | TRBV5-1 | TGCGCCAGCAGCTTGTTCTGGAGGAGCCAAGAGACCCAGTACTTC | CASSLFWRSQETQYF
few | NA | TRBJ1-1 | TRBV3-1/TRBV3-2 | TGTGCCAGCAGCCAAGTTTACGGTAGTGAAGCTTTCTTT | CASSQVYGSEAFF
NA | TRBD2 | TRBJ2-3 | TRBV7-8 | TGTGCCAGCAGCTTAGGGGGGAGTAGCGGGTGGGATTCGGGTACGCAGTATTTT | CASSLGGSSGWDSGTQYF
NA | NA | TRBJ1-2 | TRBV6-6 | TGTGCCAGCAGTACCTCTTCCGGGAGTAACTATGGCTACACCTTC | CASSTSSGSNYGYTF
NA | TRBD1 | TRBJ2-1 | TRBV2 | TGTGCCAGCAGTGAAGAGGGGGCAGGGGAGCAGTTCTTC | CASSEEGAGEQFF
few | TRBD2 | TRBJ2-3 | TRBV11-2 | TGTGCCAGCAGCTTCCTAGCGGTCAGGGCCGATACGCAGTATTTT | CASSFLAVRADTQYF
NA | NA | TRBJ2-2 | TRBV3-1/TRBV3-2 | TGTGCCAGCAGCCAAGTCGGGGGGCGAGGGGACACCGGGGAGCTGTTTTTT | CASSQVGGRGDTGELFF
many | TRBD2 | TRBJ2-5 | TRBV30 | TGTGCCTGGCGGAGAGGGATAGCGGGAGGTTCAGAGACCCAGTACTTC | CAWRRGIAGGSETQYF
NA | NA | TRBJ2-4 | TRBV12-3/TRBV12-4 | TGTGCCAGCAGATTGGCGGGGAGCTACATTCAGTACTTC | CASRLAGSYIQYF
NA | TRBD2 | TRBJ2-5 | TRBV9 | TGTGCCAGCAGCGTAGCTAGGCTAGCGGGTCAAGAGACCCAGTACTTC | CASSVARLAGQETQYF
NA | NA | TRBJ2-3 | TRBV19 | TGTGCCAGCACCACCCAGGGGATCACAGATACGCAGTATTTT | CASTTQGITDTQYF
NA | TRBD1 | TRBJ2-1 | TRBV6-5 | TGTGCCAGCAGTTACTTTGGACAGGGGGTAGACAATGAGCAGTTCTTC | CASSYFGQGVDNEQFF
many | NA | TRBJ1-2 | TRBV6-5 | TGTGCCAGCAGTTACCAGTCAGGCTATGGCTACACCTTC | CASSYQSGYGYTF
few | NA | TRBJ1-6 | TRBV9 | TGTGCCAGCAGCGTAGAGGAGGATGGTTCACCCCTCCACTTT | CASSVEEDGSPLHF
NA | NA | TRBJ1-5 | TRBV28 | TGTGCCAGCAGTTTTTACAGGGCCTTAACCAATCAGCCCCAGCATTTT | CASSFYRALTNQPQHF
NA | TRBD1 | TRBJ1-2 | TRBV18 | TGTGCCAGCTCATCCGGGACAGGGGCCCCAGGTGGCTACACCTTC | CASSSGTGAPGGYTF